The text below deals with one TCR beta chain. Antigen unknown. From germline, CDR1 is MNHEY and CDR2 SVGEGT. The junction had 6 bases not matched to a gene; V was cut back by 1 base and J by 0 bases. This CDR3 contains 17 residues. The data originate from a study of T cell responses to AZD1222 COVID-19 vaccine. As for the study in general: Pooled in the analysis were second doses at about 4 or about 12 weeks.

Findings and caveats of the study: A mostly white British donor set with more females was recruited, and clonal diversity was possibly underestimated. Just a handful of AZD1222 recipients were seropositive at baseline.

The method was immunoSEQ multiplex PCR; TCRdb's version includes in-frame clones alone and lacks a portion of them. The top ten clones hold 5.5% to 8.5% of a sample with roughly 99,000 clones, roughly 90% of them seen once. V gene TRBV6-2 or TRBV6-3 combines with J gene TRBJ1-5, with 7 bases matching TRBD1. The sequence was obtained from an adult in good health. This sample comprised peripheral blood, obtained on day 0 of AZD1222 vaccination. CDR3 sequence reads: CASSYLGQPNSNQPQHF. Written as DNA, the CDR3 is TGTGCCAGCAGTTACTTGGGACAGCCAAATAGCAATCAGCCCCAGCATTTT.